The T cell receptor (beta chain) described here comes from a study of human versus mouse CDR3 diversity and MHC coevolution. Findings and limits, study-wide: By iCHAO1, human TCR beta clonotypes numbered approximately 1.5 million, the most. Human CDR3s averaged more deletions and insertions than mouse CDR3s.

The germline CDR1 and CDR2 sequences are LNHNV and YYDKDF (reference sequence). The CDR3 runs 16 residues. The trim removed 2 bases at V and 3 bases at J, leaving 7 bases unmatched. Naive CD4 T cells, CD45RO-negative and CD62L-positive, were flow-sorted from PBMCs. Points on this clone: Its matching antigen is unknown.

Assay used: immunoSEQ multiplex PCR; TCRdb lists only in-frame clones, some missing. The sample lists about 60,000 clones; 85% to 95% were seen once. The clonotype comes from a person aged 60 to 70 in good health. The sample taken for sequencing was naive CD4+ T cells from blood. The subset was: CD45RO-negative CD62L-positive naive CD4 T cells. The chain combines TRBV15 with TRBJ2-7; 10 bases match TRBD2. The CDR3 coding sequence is TGTGCCACCAGCAGACCTAGCGGGAGTATGGTCTACGAGCAGTACTTC. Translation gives CATSRPSGSMVYEQYF.